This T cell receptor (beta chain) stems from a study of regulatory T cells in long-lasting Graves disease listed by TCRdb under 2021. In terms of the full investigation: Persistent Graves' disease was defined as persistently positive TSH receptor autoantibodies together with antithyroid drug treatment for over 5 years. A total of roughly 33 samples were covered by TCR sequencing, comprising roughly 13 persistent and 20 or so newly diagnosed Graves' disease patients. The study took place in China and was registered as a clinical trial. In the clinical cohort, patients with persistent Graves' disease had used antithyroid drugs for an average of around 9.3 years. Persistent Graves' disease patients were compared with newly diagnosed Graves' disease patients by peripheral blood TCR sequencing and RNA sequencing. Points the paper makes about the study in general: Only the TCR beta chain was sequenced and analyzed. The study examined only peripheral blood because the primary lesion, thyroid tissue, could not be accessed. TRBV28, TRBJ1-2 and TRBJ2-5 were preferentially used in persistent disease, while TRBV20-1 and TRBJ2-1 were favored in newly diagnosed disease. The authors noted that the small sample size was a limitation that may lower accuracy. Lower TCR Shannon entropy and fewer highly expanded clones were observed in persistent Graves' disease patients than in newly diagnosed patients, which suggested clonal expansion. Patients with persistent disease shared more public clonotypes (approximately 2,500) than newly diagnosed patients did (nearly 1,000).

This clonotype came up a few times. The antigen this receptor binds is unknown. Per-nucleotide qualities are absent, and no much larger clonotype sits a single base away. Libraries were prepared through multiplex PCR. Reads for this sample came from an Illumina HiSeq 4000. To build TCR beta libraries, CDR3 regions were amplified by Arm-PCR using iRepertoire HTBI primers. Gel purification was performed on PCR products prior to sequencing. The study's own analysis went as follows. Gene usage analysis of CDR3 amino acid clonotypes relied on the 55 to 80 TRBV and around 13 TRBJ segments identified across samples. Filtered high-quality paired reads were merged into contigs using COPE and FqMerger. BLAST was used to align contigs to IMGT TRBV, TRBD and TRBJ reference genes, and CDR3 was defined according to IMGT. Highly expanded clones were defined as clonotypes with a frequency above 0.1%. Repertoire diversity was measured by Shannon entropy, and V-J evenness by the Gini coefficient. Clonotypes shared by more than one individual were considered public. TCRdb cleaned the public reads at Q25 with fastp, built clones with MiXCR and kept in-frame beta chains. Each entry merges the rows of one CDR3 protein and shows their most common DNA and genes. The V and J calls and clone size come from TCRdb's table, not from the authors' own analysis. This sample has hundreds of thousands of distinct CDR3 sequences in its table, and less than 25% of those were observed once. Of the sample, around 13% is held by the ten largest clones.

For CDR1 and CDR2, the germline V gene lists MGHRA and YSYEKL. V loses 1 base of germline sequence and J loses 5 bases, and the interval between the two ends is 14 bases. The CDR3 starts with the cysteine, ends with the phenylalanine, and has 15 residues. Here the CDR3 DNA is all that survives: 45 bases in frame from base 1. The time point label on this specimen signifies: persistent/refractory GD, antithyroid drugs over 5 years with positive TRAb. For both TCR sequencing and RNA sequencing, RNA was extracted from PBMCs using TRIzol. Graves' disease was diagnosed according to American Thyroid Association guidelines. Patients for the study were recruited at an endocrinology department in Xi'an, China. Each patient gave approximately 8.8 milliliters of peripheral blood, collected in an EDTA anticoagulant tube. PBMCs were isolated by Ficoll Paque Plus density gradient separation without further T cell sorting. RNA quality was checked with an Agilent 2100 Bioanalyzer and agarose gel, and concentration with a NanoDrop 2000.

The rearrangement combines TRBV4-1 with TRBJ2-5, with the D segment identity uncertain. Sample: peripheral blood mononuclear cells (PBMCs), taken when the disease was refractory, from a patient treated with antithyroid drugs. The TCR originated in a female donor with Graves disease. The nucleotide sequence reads TGCGCCAGCAGCCAAGTGGGCATCCGTAGGGAGACCCAGTACTTC. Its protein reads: CASSQVGIRRETQYF.